Listed below are T cell receptor beta chains from one sample, sequenced in a study of PD-1 blockade in classical Hodgkin lymphoma. Profiling relied on immunoSEQ multiplex PCR, and the TCRdb table lists in-frame clones only, not all of them. The sample lists tens of thousands of clones; about 90% were seen once. The specimen was peripheral blood mononuclear cells (PBMCs), collected at baseline. These receptors all come from a human donor with classical Hodgkin lymphoma. The CDR3 runs from the conserved cysteine through the conserved F or W. Fields, in order: V gene, J gene, clone size, D gene, CDR3 DNA, CDR3 protein. A D gene is named only where the DNA matches it firmly. Clone sizes are given selectively: once, few, many, or a class where the clone is expanded.

v_call: TRBV28
j_call: TRBJ1-2
clone_size: -
d_call: TRBD1
cdr3_nt: TGTGCCAGCAGTTTATGGACAGGGGTAGGAAACTATGGCTACACCTTC
cdr3_aa: CASSLWTGVGNYGYTF

v_call: TRBV4-3
j_call: TRBJ1-5
clone_size: few
d_call: -
cdr3_nt: TGCGCCAGCAGCCAAGACATCGGAGGCAATCAGCCCCAGCATTTT
cdr3_aa: CASSQDIGGNQPQHF

v_call: TRBV19
j_call: TRBJ2-7
clone_size: -
d_call: TRBD2
cdr3_nt: TGTGCCAGCCGGGAGGGGAACTACGAGCAGTACTTC
cdr3_aa: CASREGNYEQYF

v_call: TRBV19
j_call: TRBJ1-6
clone_size: -
d_call: TRBD1
cdr3_nt: TGTGCCAGTAACCTAGGACAGGGGCTCGATAATTCACCCCTCCACTTT
cdr3_aa: CASNLGQGLDNSPLHF

v_call: TRBV11-3
j_call: TRBJ2-1
clone_size: -
d_call: TRBD2
cdr3_nt: TGTGCCAGCAGCCATGGGACTAGCGGGAGGGGTAGCTCCTACAATGAGCAGTTCTTC
cdr3_aa: CASSHGTSGRGSSYNEQFF

v_call: TRBV28
j_call: TRBJ2-7
clone_size: -
d_call: TRBD2
cdr3_nt: TGTGCCAGCAGCTCAATAGCGGGAGGGCCCCAAAACTACGAGCAGTACTTC
cdr3_aa: CASSSIAGGPQNYEQYF

v_call: TRBV29-1
j_call: TRBJ2-2
clone_size: -
d_call: TRBD2
cdr3_nt: TGCAGCGTTCTAGGACTAGCGGGTGGTTCCGGGGAGCTGTTTTTT
cdr3_aa: CSVLGLAGGSGELFF

v_call: TRBV5-1
j_call: TRBJ1-1
clone_size: -
d_call: -
cdr3_nt: TGCGCCAGCAGCTTGGACAGAAACAACTACATGAACACTGAAGCTTTCTTT
cdr3_aa: CASSLDRNNYMNTEAFF

v_call: TRBV19
j_call: TRBJ1-4
clone_size: -
d_call: -
cdr3_nt: TGTGCCAGTCGCGACCCCGGGGGGCAAAGGGAAAATGAAAAACTGTTTTTT
cdr3_aa: CASRDPGGQRENEKLFF

v_call: TRBV28
j_call: TRBJ2-7
clone_size: -
d_call: -
cdr3_nt: TGTGCCAGCAGTTTATCACACGAGCAGTACTTC
cdr3_aa: CASSLSHEQYF

v_call: TRBV9
j_call: TRBJ2-5
clone_size: -
d_call: TRBD1
cdr3_nt: TGTGCCAGCAGCGCCCCGGACAGGTACCAAGAGACCCAGTACTTC
cdr3_aa: CASSAPDRYQETQYF

v_call: TRBV4-1
j_call: TRBJ1-5
clone_size: once
d_call: TRBD1
cdr3_nt: TGCGCCAGCAGCGACCGGGACAGGGGGCCGAGCAATCAGCCCCAGCATTTT
cdr3_aa: CASSDRDRGPSNQPQHF

v_call: TRBV5-1
j_call: TRBJ1-5
clone_size: -
d_call: TRBD1
cdr3_nt: TGCGCCAGCAGCTTGGATGGGACAGGGTATCAGCCCCAGCATTTT
cdr3_aa: CASSLDGTGYQPQHF

v_call: TRBV2
j_call: TRBJ1-5
clone_size: -
d_call: TRBD1
cdr3_nt: TGTGCCAGCAGGGGACAGGGGGCAGAGCCCCAGCATTTT
cdr3_aa: CASRGQGAEPQHF

v_call: TRBV4-3
j_call: TRBJ2-7
clone_size: -
d_call: TRBD1
cdr3_nt: TGCGCCAGCAGCTCCGGACAGGGCTACGAGCAGTACTTC
cdr3_aa: CASSSGQGYEQYF

v_call: TRBV5-5
j_call: TRBJ2-7
clone_size: -
d_call: -
cdr3_nt: TGTGCCAGCAGCTTGGACTGGATCTACGAGCAGTACTTC
cdr3_aa: CASSLDWIYEQYF

v_call: TRBV7-9
j_call: TRBJ2-1
clone_size: once
d_call: -
cdr3_nt: TGTGCCAGCAGCTTACGGGGCGGAATATATGAGCAGTTCTTC
cdr3_aa: CASSLRGGIYEQFF

v_call: TRBV28
j_call: TRBJ2-7
clone_size: -
d_call: TRBD2
cdr3_nt: TGTGCCAGCAGTACTAGGGTGGTAGCGGGGGCCGGTGGCCCCTACGAGCAGTACTTC
cdr3_aa: CASSTRVVAGAGGPYEQYF

v_call: TRBV9
j_call: TRBJ2-7
clone_size: -
d_call: -
cdr3_nt: TGTGCCAGCAGCGTAGACGGTTCTCCCCGATACGAGCAGTACTTC
cdr3_aa: CASSVDGSPRYEQYF

v_call: TRBV2
j_call: TRBJ1-1
clone_size: -
d_call: -
cdr3_nt: TGTGCCAGCAGTGACACGTTAGCGAACACTGAAGCTTTCTTT
cdr3_aa: CASSDTLANTEAFF

v_call: TRBV19
j_call: TRBJ2-1
clone_size: -
d_call: -
cdr3_nt: TGTGCCAGTACCAACTATCTGGGAAACAATGAGCAGTTCTTC
cdr3_aa: CASTNYLGNNEQFF

v_call: TRBV21-1
j_call: TRBJ1-5
clone_size: few
d_call: -
cdr3_nt: TGTGCCAGCAGCAGACAGGGCAATCAGCCCCAGCATTTT
cdr3_aa: CASSRQGNQPQHF

v_call: TRBV25-1
j_call: TRBJ2-7
clone_size: -
d_call: TRBD2
cdr3_nt: TGTGCCAGCAGTTCTAGCGGGAGGGACTCCTACGAGCAGTACTTC
cdr3_aa: CASSSSGRDSYEQYF

v_call: TRBV5-4
j_call: TRBJ2-5
clone_size: few
d_call: -
cdr3_nt: TGTGCCAGCAGCTTGTCTTTTGGGGGGGCCGGAGAGACCCAGTACTTC
cdr3_aa: CASSLSFGGAGETQYF

v_call: TRBV11-1
j_call: TRBJ2-1
clone_size: -
d_call: TRBD2
cdr3_nt: TGTGCCAGCAGCTTAGGGCAGCGGGAGGGCAATGAGCAGTTCTTC
cdr3_aa: CASSLGQREGNEQFF

v_call: TRBV19
j_call: TRBJ2-1
clone_size: -
d_call: TRBD1
cdr3_nt: TGTGCCAGTAGTATAGGGTCAGGGGGATTTGGGTATGAGCAGTTCTTC
cdr3_aa: CASSIGSGGFGYEQFF

v_call: TRBV13
j_call: TRBJ2-7
clone_size: -
d_call: -
cdr3_nt: TGTGCCAGCAGGCCCAGGGGGGCGGGGGACGGCTACGAGCAGTACTTC
cdr3_aa: CASRPRGAGDGYEQYF

v_call: TRBV4-1
j_call: TRBJ2-3
clone_size: -
d_call: -
cdr3_nt: TGCGCCAGCAGCCCCAATCCCAGGGGAGCAGATACGCAGTATTTT
cdr3_aa: CASSPNPRGADTQYF

v_call: TRBV10-3
j_call: TRBJ2-5
clone_size: -
d_call: -
cdr3_nt: TGTGCCATCAGTGAAGCTAGCGAGGAGACCCAGTACTTC
cdr3_aa: CAISEASEETQYF

v_call: TRBV19
j_call: TRBJ2-6
clone_size: -
d_call: -
cdr3_nt: TGTGCCAGTAGTCAGTCAACCTCTGGGGCCAACGTCCTGACTTTC
cdr3_aa: CASSQSTSGANVLTF

v_call: TRBV27
j_call: TRBJ2-5
clone_size: few
d_call: -
cdr3_nt: TGTGCCAGCAGTTTAGGTCGGATAGCTGAGACCCAGTACTTC
cdr3_aa: CASSLGRIAETQYF

v_call: TRBV7-2
j_call: TRBJ2-1
clone_size: once
d_call: TRBD2
cdr3_nt: TGTGCCAGCAGCCCGAGAGCGGGGGTCCCCTACAATGAGCAGTTCTTC
cdr3_aa: CASSPRAGVPYNEQFF

v_call: TRBV7-3
j_call: TRBJ2-1
clone_size: -
d_call: -
cdr3_nt: TGTGCCAGCAGCTGGGGCGACGTGGGGAGCTCCTACAATGAGCAGTTCTTC
cdr3_aa: CASSWGDVGSSYNEQFF